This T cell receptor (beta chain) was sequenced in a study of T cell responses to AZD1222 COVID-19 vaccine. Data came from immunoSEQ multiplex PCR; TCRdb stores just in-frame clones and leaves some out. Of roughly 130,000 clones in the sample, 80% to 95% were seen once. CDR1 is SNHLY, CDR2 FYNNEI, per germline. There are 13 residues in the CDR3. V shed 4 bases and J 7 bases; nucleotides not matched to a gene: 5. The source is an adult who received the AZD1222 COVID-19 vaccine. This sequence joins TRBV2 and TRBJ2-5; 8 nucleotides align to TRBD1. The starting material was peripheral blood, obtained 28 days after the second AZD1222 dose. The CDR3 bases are TGTGCCAGCAGTGGACAGGGGTCTGGGACCCAGTACTTC. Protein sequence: CASSGQGSGTQYF. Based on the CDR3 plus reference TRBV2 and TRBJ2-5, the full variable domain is EPEVTQTPSHQVTQMGQEVILRCVPISNHLYFYWYRQILGQKVEFLVSFYNNEISEKSEIFDDQFSVERPDGSNFTLKIRSTKLEDSAMYFCASSGQGSGTQYFGPGTRLLVL.